What follows describes a single TCR beta chain. The source of the sample is a study of technical replicates of blood from several donors. V lost 3 bases and J 5 bases, leaving 15 bases between the germline ends. Germline values: CDR1 SGDLS, CDR2 YYNGEE. The CDR3 loop spans 15 amino acids. Clones were read by immunoSEQ multiplex PCR, and TCRdb kept only the in-frame ones, dropping some. The sample has tens of thousands of clones, nearly 98% seen once; the top ten hold roughly 0.15%. The genes are TRBV9 and TRBJ1-5, with D tentatively TRBD1 (6 bases). Sequences were obtained from T cells isolated from PBMCs. This clonotype originated in a human donor in good health. The CDR3 bases are TGTGCCAGCAGCGCCGGGACACTCGCCGATCAGCCCCAGCATTTT. Translated: CASSAGTLADQPQHF. Drawing the rest from reference TRBV9 and TRBJ1-5, the complete variable domain is DSGVTQTPKHLITATGQRVTLRCSPRSGDLSVYWYQQSLDQGLQFLIQYYNGEERAKGNILERFSAQQFPDLHSELNLSSLELGDSALYFCASSAGTLADQPQHFGDGTRLSIL.